The rows below give T cell receptor beta chains drawn from one sample of a study of naive and memory T cell subsets. TCRdb re-derived calls from the UMI-ligation and nested PCR reads in MiXCR, one entry per CDR3 protein. Of over 100,000 distinct CDR3 sequences in the sample, approximately 15% were seen once. Sequenced: naive CD8+ T cells from blood. The receptor source for this set is a human donor in good health. CDR3s include the opening cysteine and the closing phenylalanine or tryptophan. A D gene is named only where the DNA matches it firmly. Some rows mark clone size as missing; the rest say once, few, many or name a class of expanded clone.

.	TRBV20-1	TRBJ2-7	many	TGCAGCGCCCACCACGTGGACTCCTACGAGCAGTACTTC	CSAHHVDSYEQYF
.	TRBV28	TRBJ1-4	.	TGTGCCAGCAGTGGCCGCTTAGTTGTAAAACTGTTTTTT	CASSGRLVVKLFF
.	TRBV12-3/TRBV12-4	TRBJ1-1	few	TGTGCCAGCACTACCGTGAGGACTTCGAACACTGAAGCTTTCTTT	CASTTVRTSNTEAFF
TRBD2	TRBV20-1	TRBJ2-1	.	TGCAGTGCTCCGGCGGGGGGCACCTACAATGAGCAGTTCTTC	CSAPAGGTYNEQFF
.	TRBV4-3	TRBJ2-1	few	TGCGCCAGCAGCCAAGATGCTAGCGAGCAGTTCTTC	CASSQDASEQFF
TRBD2	TRBV4-2	TRBJ2-1	.	TGTGCCAGCAGCCAAGATCAGCTAGCGGGGGGCAATGAGCAGTTCTTC	CASSQDQLAGGNEQFF
TRBD2	TRBV5-6	TRBJ2-1	few	TGTGCCAGCAGCCCTTTAGCGGGGGGGCGAACTGAGCAGTTCTTC	CASSPLAGGRTEQFF
TRBD1	TRBV5-1	TRBJ1-3	few	TGCGCCAGCAGCCCTAACCCAGAAACAGGGGATAACACCATATATTTT	CASSPNPETGDNTIYF
.	TRBV4-3	TRBJ2-7	few	TGCGCCAGCAGCCAAGACTGGGGTGGGTTCGCTACCTACGAGCAGTACTTC	CASSQDWGGFATYEQYF
TRBD1	TRBV15	TRBJ1-2	.	TGTGCCACCAGCGCTCCGGGACAGGGGGGCTATGGCTACACCTTC	CATSAPGQGGYGYTF
TRBD1	TRBV15	TRBJ2-3	few	TGTGCCACCAGAATGACAGGGGGCGGATCAGATACGCAGTATTTT	CATRMTGGGSDTQYF
TRBD1	TRBV15	TRBJ2-7	.	TGTGCCACCAGCAGATCGGACAGGGAACACGAGCAGTACTTC	CATSRSDREHEQYF
TRBD1	TRBV24-1	TRBJ2-2	few	TGTGCCACCAGTGATTGGGACAGGGGGCGTAACACCGGGGAGCTGTTTTTT	CATSDWDRGRNTGELFF
TRBD1	TRBV7-9	TRBJ2-5	few	TGTGCCAGCAGCCCCGGGACAGGGGGTGGTTACCAAGAGACCCAGTACTTC	CASSPGTGGGYQETQYF
.	TRBV7-9	TRBJ2-5	.	TGTGCCACATCTGGAGGGGTAGATGAGACCCAGTACTTC	CATSGGVDETQYF
.	TRBV18	TRBJ2-7	many	TGTGCCAGCTCACCACGGGACAACTACGAGCAGTACTTC	CASSPRDNYEQYF
.	TRBV30	TRBJ2-7	.	TGTGTCTGGACCCTAGGAGAGGGCGCGGGGGAGCAGTACTTC	CVWTLGEGAGEQYF
.	TRBV3-1	TRBJ2-1	many	TGTGCCAGCAGCCAAGGTCCAAATGAGCAGTTCTTC	CASSQGPNEQFF
TRBD1	TRBV7-9	TRBJ2-6	.	TGTGCCAGCAGTCTCCGGGACAGGTACTCTGGGGCCAACGTCCTGACTTTC	CASSLRDRYSGANVLTF
.	TRBV9	TRBJ2-1	few	TGTGCCAGCAGCGCGGAGTACAATGAGCAGTTCTTC	CASSAEYNEQFF
.	TRBV27	TRBJ2-5	.	TGTGCCAGCAGTTTAGTTCTTTCGGCGGAGACCCAGTACTTC	CASSLVLSAETQYF
.	TRBV28	TRBJ1-1	.	TGTGCCAGCAGTTTAAGGACATATACTACCCCCGGTGAAGCTTTCTTT	CASSLRTYTTPGEAFF
TRBD1	TRBV6-2/TRBV6-3	TRBJ1-5	many	TGTGCCAGCAGGGGACAGGGGGCAGGTCAGCCCCAGCATTTT	CASRGQGAGQPQHF
TRBD2	TRBV14	TRBJ2-1	few	TGTGCCAGCAGCCAGCTAGCGGGAGCTGTGGAGCAGTTCTTC	CASSQLAGAVEQFF
TRBD1	TRBV28	TRBJ2-2	many	TGTGCCAGCGACAGGGTGAACACCGGGGAGCTGTTTTTT	CASDRVNTGELFF
.	TRBV4-1	TRBJ1-6	.	TGCGCCAGCAGAACGGACATAGGGAGTTCACCCCTCCACTTT	CASRTDIGSSPLHF
.	TRBV3-1	TRBJ1-1	.	TGTGCCAGCAGCCAGGGGAACACTGAAGCTTTCTTT	CASSQGNTEAFF
TRBD2	TRBV19	TRBJ2-3	.	TGTGCCAGTAGCATAGCGGGGGGGCGAGATACGCAGTATTTT	CASSIAGGRDTQYF
TRBD1	TRBV13	TRBJ2-1	few	TGTGCCAGCAGCCACGGACAGGGGGCTTGGGAGCAGTTCTTC	CASSHGQGAWEQFF
TRBD1	TRBV5-1	TRBJ1-3	.	TGCGCCAGCAGCTTGACAGGGGGTAACGTCTTGAGCTCTGGAAACACCATATATTTT	CASSLTGGNVLSSGNTIYF
.	TRBV9	TRBJ1-4	few	TGTGCCAGCAGCCCCCCGAGAGGGTATAAACTGTTTTTT	CASSPPRGYKLFF
TRBD1	TRBV27	TRBJ1-6	few	TGTGCCAGCAGCGGGACAGCGACTAGGTCACCCCTCCACTTT	CASSGTATRSPLHF
TRBD1	TRBV7-9	TRBJ1-1	few	TGTGCCAGCAGCTCATCAAAAGGACAGGGTGAAGCTTTCTTT	CASSSSKGQGEAFF
TRBD1	TRBV7-9	TRBJ1-6	few	TGTGCCAGCAGCTTGCCGGGACAGGGGAATTCACCCCTCCACTTT	CASSLPGQGNSPLHF
TRBD2	TRBV7-9	TRBJ2-5	many	TGTGCCAGCAGCTCACGGCTAGCGGGGACCCAGTACTTC	CASSSRLAGTQYF
.	TRBV6-5	TRBJ2-5	many	TGTGCCAGCAGTTACCTTTGGCAGTTAAAGACCCAGTACTTC	CASSYLWQLKTQYF
.	TRBV5-6	TRBJ2-3	few	TGTGCCAGCAGCTTAATTGGGCAGAGAGGAGGCACAGATACGCAGTATTTT	CASSLIGQRGGTDTQYF
.	TRBV4-3	TRBJ1-1	few	TGCGCCAGCAGCCAAGATGGTTGGGACGAAGCTTTCTTT	CASSQDGWDEAFF
.	TRBV7-9	TRBJ2-3	.	TGTGCCAGCAGCCTAAATTTTCCGGACATCCGACTCACAGATACGCAGTATTTT	CASSLNFPDIRLTDTQYF
TRBD1	TRBV29-1	TRBJ1-4	many	TGCAGCGTTGTGACAGGGACACGTAATGAAAAACTGTTTTTT	CSVVTGTRNEKLFF